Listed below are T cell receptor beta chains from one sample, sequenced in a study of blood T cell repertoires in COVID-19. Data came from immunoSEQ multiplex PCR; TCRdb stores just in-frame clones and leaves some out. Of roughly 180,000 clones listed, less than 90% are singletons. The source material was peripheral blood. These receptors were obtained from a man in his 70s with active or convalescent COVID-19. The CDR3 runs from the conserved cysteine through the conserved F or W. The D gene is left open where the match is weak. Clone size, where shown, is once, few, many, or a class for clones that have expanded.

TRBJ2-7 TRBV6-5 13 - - TGTGCCAGCAGTTACTCTGGGCAATACGAGCAGTACTTC CASSYSGQYEQYF
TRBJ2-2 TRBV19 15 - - TGTGCCAGTAGTTTCGTCAGGGGAGGGACCGGGGAGCTGTTTTTT CASSFVRGGTGELFF
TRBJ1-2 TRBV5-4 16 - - TGTGCCAGCAGCTTGGTAGCGGGCAGCCAGAACTATGGCTACACCTTC CASSLVAGSQNYGYTF
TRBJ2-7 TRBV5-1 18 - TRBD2 TGCGCCAGCAGCTTTGCAGAATATCTAGCGGGAGGATCCTACGAGCAGTACTTC CASSFAEYLAGGSYEQYF
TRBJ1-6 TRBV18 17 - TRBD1 TGTGCCAGCTCACCACCGGACAGGGGGATGTCTAATTCACCCCTCCACTTT CASSPPDRGMSNSPLHF
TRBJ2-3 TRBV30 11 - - TGTGCCTGGAGTGTACTGCGGGCGAGGTATTTT CAWSVLRARYF
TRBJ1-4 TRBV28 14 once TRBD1 TGTGCCAGCAGTGCACAGGGGTTGGAGGAAAAACTGTTTTTT CASSAQGLEEKLFF
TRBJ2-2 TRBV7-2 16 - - TGTGCCAGCAGCCTCGGCCTAGACAGGTCCGTCGGGGAGCTGTTTTTT CASSLGLDRSVGELFF
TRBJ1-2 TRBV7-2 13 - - TGTGCCAGCAGCTTAGGCGCGGGGGAGAGCTACACCTTC CASSLGAGESYTF
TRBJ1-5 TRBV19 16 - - TGTGCCAGTAGTATTTTAAATTCAGGGAGCAATCAGCCCCAGCATTTT CASSILNSGSNQPQHF
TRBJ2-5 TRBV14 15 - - TGTGCCAGCAGCCAAGATCCTACAGGGACAAAGACCCAGTACTTC CASSQDPTGTKTQYF
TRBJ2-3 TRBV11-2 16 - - TGTGCCAGCAGCTTGTCCCCCAACTTTTACACAGATACGCAGTATTTT CASSLSPNFYTDTQYF
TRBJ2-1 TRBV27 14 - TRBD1 TGTGCCAGCAGTCCGGGACAGACATACAATGAGCAGTTCTTC CASSPGQTYNEQFF
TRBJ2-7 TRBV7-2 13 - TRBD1 TGTGCCAGCAGCTTGGGGCCAGGGGGCGAGCAGTACTTC CASSLGPGGEQYF
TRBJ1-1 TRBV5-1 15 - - TGCGCCAGCAGCGGACGGACGGGGGGGAACACTGAAGCTTTCTTT CASSGRTGGNTEAFF
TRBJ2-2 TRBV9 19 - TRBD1 TGTGCCAGCAGCGTTGGAGCAGGGGGCTCTTCCATATACACCGGGGAGCTGTTTTTT CASSVGAGGSSIYTGELFF
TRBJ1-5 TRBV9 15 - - TGTGCCAGCAGCGCTACAGGGAACAGCAATCAGCCCCAGCATTTT CASSATGNSNQPQHF
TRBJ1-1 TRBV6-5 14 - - TGTGCCAGCAGTTACCGAGGGAGTAACACTGAAGCTTTCTTT CASSYRGSNTEAFF
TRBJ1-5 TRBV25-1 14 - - TGTGCCAGCAGTGAATTTGGGGCAAATCAGCCCCAGCATTTT CASSEFGANQPQHF
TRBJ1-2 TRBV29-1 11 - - TGCAGCGTTGTGACAGCCTATGGCTACACCTTC CSVVTAYGYTF
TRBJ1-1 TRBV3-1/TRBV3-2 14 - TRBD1 TGTGCCAGCAGCCAAACAGGGGGAAACACTGAAGCTTTCTTT CASSQTGGNTEAFF
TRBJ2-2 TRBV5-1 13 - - TGCGCCAGCAGCCTCTCGGGCACCGGGGAGCTGTTTTTT CASSLSGTGELFF
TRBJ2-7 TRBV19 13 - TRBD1 TGTGCCACCCGAGGGGACAGGGCCTACGAGCAGTACTTC CATRGDRAYEQYF
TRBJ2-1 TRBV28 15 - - TGTGCCAGTTCGGCCGGGACTTTCATGACGGATGAGCAGTTCTTC CASSAGTFMTDEQFF
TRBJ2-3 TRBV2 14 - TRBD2 TGTGCCAGCAGACTAGCGGGGGGAACAGATACGCAGTATTTT CASRLAGGTDTQYF
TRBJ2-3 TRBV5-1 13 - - TGCGCCAGCAGCTTGGAACGAGGAGATACGCAGTATTTT CASSLERGDTQYF
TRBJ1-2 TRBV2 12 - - TGTGCCAGCAGTGAAGCGAGGTACGGCTACACCTTC CASSEARYGYTF
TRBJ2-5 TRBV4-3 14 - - TGCGCCAGCAGCCAGTCACTAGCAGAAGAGACCCAGTACTTC CASSQSLAEETQYF
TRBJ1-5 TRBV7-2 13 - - TGTGCCAGCAGCTTAGCAGGGGGTCAGCCCCAGCATTTT CASSLAGGQPQHF
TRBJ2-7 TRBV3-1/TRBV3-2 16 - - TGTGCCAGCAGCCAAGATCGGCTAGCGCCCACCTACGAGCAGTACTTC CASSQDRLAPTYEQYF
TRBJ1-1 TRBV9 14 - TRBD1 TGTGCCAGCAGCGGCACAGGGGTGAACACTGAAGCTTTCTTT CASSGTGVNTEAFF
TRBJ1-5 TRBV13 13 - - TGTGCCAGCAGCCTCCTGGGCGGGGCAGCCCAGCATTTT CASSLLGGAAQHF
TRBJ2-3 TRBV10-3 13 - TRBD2 TGTGCCGTAGCGGGGGGGGTGCCAGATACGCAGTATTTT CAVAGGVPDTQYF